These 5 T cell receptor beta chains share one sample of origin, sequenced in a study. TCRdb used MiXCR to reprocess the 5' RACE reads, holding one entry per CDR3 protein. The table includes 13,000 or so distinct CDR3 sequences, under 25% detected once. The sequencing sample was made of naive CD4+ T cells sorted from blood. Specified subset: naive CD4+ T cells, CD4+CD45RA+CD25-. Receptor source: a female donor with breast cancer.

Remarks on this clonotype: One junction end disagrees with the germline gene, perhaps due to a read error. The chain employs TRBV15 and TRBJ1-5; D is perhaps TRBD1 (6 bases). Germline V gives CDR1 LNHNV, CDR2 YYDKDF (reference sequence). The CDR3 extends over 15 amino acids. CDR3 in amino acids: CATSGDVAGVQPQHF. CDR3 bases: TGTGCCACCAGCGGAGATGTGGCAGGGGTGCAGCCCCAGCATTTT. Complete variable domain (other parts from reference TRBV15 and TRBJ1-5): DAMVIQNPRYQVTQFGKPVTLSCSQTLNHNVMYWYQQKSSQAPKLLFHYYDKDFNNEADTPDNFQSRRPNTSFCFLDIRSPGLGDTAMYLCATSGDVAGVQPQHFGDGTRLSIL.

As concerns this clonotype: The conserved phenylalanine or tryptophan normally closing the CDR3 is absent here, so this likely arose from a read error. The V and J genes are TRBV5-1 and TRBJ1-4; 9 bases align to TRBD1. From germline, CDR1 is SGHRS and CDR2 YFSETQ. There are 15 residues in the CDR3. The J segment lost 7 bases and the V segment lost 7 bases, leaving 11 bases of the junction unmatched. The CDR3 loop reads CASGDGQGLGEKLFY. The CDR3 DNA is TGCGCCAGCGGCGACGGACAGGGGCTCGGTGAAAAACTGTTTTAT.

This chain uses TRBV6-6 with TRBJ1-5; D is ambiguous. Trimming took 5 bases from V and 0 from J, leaving 8 bases between them. This CDR3 spans 14 amino acids. Germline lookup yields CDR1 MNHNY and CDR2 SVGAGI (reference sequence). The CDR3: CASSHLASNQPQHF. The CDR3 DNA reads TGTGCCAGCAGTCACCTGGCTAGCAATCAGCCCCAGCATTTT.

About this clonotype itself: One junction end disagrees with the germline gene, perhaps due to a read error. The V and J genes are TRBV5-1 and TRBJ1-1; D not resolved. The CDR3 loop spans 14 amino acids. Germline CDR1 is SGHRS and CDR2 is YFSETQ. The CDR3, as DNA: TGCGCCAGCCGAGACCGCCCGCTGAGCACTGAAGCTTTCTTC. Protein sequence: CASRDRPLSTEAFF.

This clonotype was detected many times. The chain recombines TRBV5-6 with TRBJ1-6; TRBD1 might be the D (6 bases). From germline, CDR1 is SGHDT and CDR2 YYEEEE. The CDR3 covers 16 residues. Trimming shortened V by 2 bases and J by 0 bases, and 9 bases separated the two germline ends. The CDR3 DNA sequence: TGTGCCAGCAGCTTAAGGGGGAGCTCCTATAATTCACCCCTCCACTTT. Translated: CASSLRGSSYNSPLHF.